This T cell receptor (beta chain) was recorded in a study of naive and memory T cell subsets. This clonotype was seen a few times. Four PCR rounds used nested alpha and beta constant region primers plus the SP2 primer. Each CDR3 protein gets one entry after TCRdb re-called the 5' RACE reads with MiXCR. The table shows more than 50,000 distinct CDR3 sequences, with around 8% occurring only once. The library had UMIs added by 3' ligation of an oligonucleotide to TCR cDNA. The TCR sequence derives from a female donor in good health.

In nucleotides, the CDR3 is TGTGCCAGCAGCTTACAGGGGGCCGGCGGTGAGCAGTTCTTC. This translates into CASSLQGAGGEQFF. The chain links TRBV7-3 to TRBJ2-1; 8 nucleotides agree with TRBD1. Germline V CDR1 and CDR2: SGHTA, FQGTGA. V lost 2 bases to trimming and J lost 9 bases; unmatched junction nucleotides: 6. This CDR3 is built from 14 residues.